Listed below are T cell receptor beta chains from one sample, sequenced in a study of Graves' ophthalmopathy and Graves' hyperthyroidism. TCRdb itself ran the multiplex PCR reads through MiXCR, one entry per CDR3 protein. Of hundreds of thousands of distinct CDR3 sequences listed, 22% are singletons. Sample: peripheral blood. The receptors derive from a woman aged 18 to 35 with stable Graves' hyperthyroidism. Some clones in this sample may be carry-over from other donors' samples. The CDR3 runs from the conserved cysteine through the conserved F or W. The D gene is left open where the match is weak. Not all rows give a size; the values are once, few, many and, for expanded clones, a class.

cdr3_length j_call clone_size d_call v_call cdr3_aa cdr3_nt
16 TRBJ2-4 many NA TRBV4-1 CASSKGEQGSPNIQYF TGCGCCAGCAGCAAAGGGGAACAGGGAAGCCCAAACATTCAGTACTTC
13 TRBJ2-7 many NA TRBV6-1 CASSPTSTYEQYF TGTGCCAGCAGTCCCACAAGTACCTACGAGCAGTACTTC
13 TRBJ1-2 NA NA TRBV3-1 CASSQDSSGGYTF TGTGCCAGCAGCCAAGATTCGTCGGGTGGCTACACCTTC
12 TRBJ1-2 NA NA TRBV11-2 CASSPTVGGYTF TGTGCCAGCAGCCCAACAGTAGGTGGCTACACCTTC
15 TRBJ1-1 many NA TRBV28 CASSLWGTQNTEAFF TGTGCCAGCAGTTTGTGGGGAACGCAGAACACTGAAGCTTTCTTT
16 TRBJ2-4 many NA TRBV6-1 CASSGPGQLAKNIQYF TGTGCCAGCAGTGGGCCGGGACAACTAGCCAAAAACATTCAGTACTTC
13 TRBJ1-2 NA TRBD1 TRBV28 CATLTGGFNGYTF TGTGCCACCCTGACAGGGGGATTTAATGGCTACACCTTC
13 TRBJ2-7 many NA TRBV12-3/TRBV12-4 CASTSGIPYEQYF TGTGCCAGCACGTCAGGGATCCCCTACGAGCAGTACTTC
14 TRBJ1-1 many NA TRBV12-3/TRBV12-4 CASSLMVQNTEAFF TGTGCCAGCAGTTTAATGGTCCAGAACACTGAAGCTTTCTTT
17 TRBJ2-2 many NA TRBV12-3/TRBV12-4 CATSSPQGGKDTGELFF TGTGCCACTAGTTCCCCTCAGGGGGGGAAGGACACCGGGGAGCTGTTTTTT
13 TRBJ1-2 many NA TRBV27 CASSQNINYGYTF TGTGCCAGCAGCCAAAATATTAACTATGGCTACACCTTC
12 TRBJ2-3 NA NA TRBV27 CASRQQPDTQYF TGTGCCAGCAGACAACAGCCAGATACGCAGTATTTT
14 TRBJ1-6 many NA TRBV12-3/TRBV12-4 CASSLSEFNSPLHF TGTGCCAGCAGTTTATCCGAGTTCAATTCACCCCTCCACTTT
17 TRBJ1-1 NA TRBD1 TRBV4-2 CASSPLGTGQKNTEAFF TGTGCCAGCAGCCCATTAGGGACAGGGCAAAAGAACACTGAAGCTTTCTTT
13 TRBJ2-2 NA NA TRBV28 CASSFLDPGELFF TGTGCCAGCAGTTTCCTAGATCCCGGGGAGCTGTTTTTT
14 TRBJ1-2 many TRBD1 TRBV6-4 CASILRGLRYGYTF TGTGCCAGCATCCTCAGGGGGCTTCGCTATGGCTACACCTTC
15 TRBJ2-7 many TRBD1 TRBV20-1 CSARGLGTVSYEQYF TGCAGTGCTAGAGGCCTTGGGACAGTATCCTACGAGCAGTACTTC
15 TRBJ1-3 NA NA TRBV11-2 CASSFNWAERNTIYF TGTGCCAGCAGCTTTAACTGGGCAGAACGAAACACCATATATTTT
16 TRBJ2-2 many TRBD1 TRBV5-1 CASSRITGGQDGELFF TGCGCCAGCAGCCGTATAACAGGGGGACAGGACGGGGAGCTGTTTTTT
13 TRBJ2-7 NA NA TRBV6-1 CASSRTINYEQYF TGTGCCAGCAGTAGGACAATTAACTACGAGCAGTACTTC
11 TRBJ2-7 NA NA TRBV6-2/TRBV6-3 CASSSPGGQYF TGTGCCAGCAGTTCCCCTGGCGGACAGTACTTC
13 TRBJ2-7 many TRBD2 TRBV2 CATKRGEEYEQYF TGTGCCACCAAGCGGGGGGAAGAGTACGAGCAGTACTTC
15 TRBJ1-1 few TRBD1 TRBV20-1 CSARDSGTGVTEAFF TGCAGTGCTAGAGATTCCGGGACAGGGGTTACTGAAGCTTTCTTT
14 TRBJ2-5 NA TRBD2 TRBV6-4 CASSYSWTSGREDF TGTGCCAGCAGTTACTCGTGGACTAGCGGGAGGGAGGACTTC
15 TRBJ1-1 NA NA TRBV9 CASSVAGAGDTEAVF TGTGCCAGCAGCGTAGCTGGGGCGGGGGACACTGAAGCTGTCTTT
14 TRBJ2-7 NA NA TRBV20-1 CSATSPGLHYEQYF TGCAGTGCTACTTCACCGGGACTCCACTACGAGCAGTACTTC
14 TRBJ1-2 NA NA TRBV20-1 CSAGIQGLNYGYTF TGCAGTGCGGGAATCCAGGGTCTAAACTATGGCTACACCTTC
17 TRBJ2-7 NA NA TRBV6-5 CASSYAVIGGRSYEQYF TGTGCCAGCAGTTACGCCGTGATCGGTGGGAGGTCCTACGAGCAGTACTTC
15 TRBJ1-5 NA TRBD1 TRBV19 CASRNLGQGGQPQHF TGTGCCAGTAGAAACCTGGGACAGGGTGGGCAGCCCCAGCATTTT
14 TRBJ2-2 NA TRBD1 TRBV10-3 CANGTGVNTGELFF TGTGCCAACGGGACAGGGGTCAACACCGGGGAGCTGTTTTTT
14 TRBJ1-5 many NA TRBV29-1 CSVKVGGIDQPQHF TGCAGCGTTAAAGTTGGGGGGATTGACCAGCCCCAGCATTTT
16 TRBJ1-1 many NA TRBV6-1 CASRAQQGVKGTEAFF TGTGCCAGCAGAGCCCAACAGGGCGTAAAAGGGACTGAAGCTTTCTTT
16 TRBJ2-5 few NA TRBV27 CASSLLQGVPQETQYF TGTGCCAGCAGTTTATTACAGGGTGTACCCCAAGAGACCCAGTACTTC
14 TRBJ2-5 many NA TRBV3-1 CASSLVTGPETQYF TGTGCCAGCAGCCTAGTGACAGGCCCAGAGACCCAGTACTTC
14 TRBJ1-5 many NA TRBV20-1 CSASGPGNNQPQHF TGCAGTGCTAGTGGTCCAGGGAATAATCAGCCCCAGCATTTT
13 TRBJ2-7 NA TRBD2 TRBV20-1 CSGDYLGSYEQYF TGCAGCGGGGACTATCTTGGCTCCTACGAGCAGTACTTC
14 TRBJ2-5 many NA TRBV12-3/TRBV12-4 CASSAGHNQETQYF TGTGCCAGCAGCGCAGGACATAATCAAGAGACCCAGTACTTC
14 TRBJ2-5 many NA TRBV20-1 CSATKRVRQETQYF TGCAGTGCCACTAAACGGGTACGGCAAGAGACCCAGTACTTC
16 TRBJ2-5 NA TRBD2 TRBV6-2/TRBV6-3 CASSPGTSGRRKTQYF TGTGCCAGCAGCCCTGGGACTAGCGGGAGGAGGAAGACCCAGTACTTC
13 TRBJ2-5 many NA TRBV11-1 CASSLRFEETQYF TGTGCCAGCAGCTTACGGTTCGAAGAGACCCAGTACTTC
14 TRBJ1-1 many NA TRBV7-6 CASSLETVDTEAFF TGTGCCAGCAGCTTGGAGACAGTAGATACTGAAGCTTTCTTT
16 TRBJ1-2 many TRBD1 TRBV11-1 CASSLRLRDRDYGYTF TGTGCCAGCAGCTTAAGACTTAGGGACAGGGACTATGGCTACACCTTC
13 TRBJ1-2 many NA TRBV12-3/TRBV12-4 CASSLGGPYGYTF TGTGCCAGCAGTTTGGGTGGACCCTATGGCTACACCTTC
15 TRBJ2-7 many NA TRBV28 CASSLATGTTYEQYF TGTGCCAGCAGTTTAGCTACCGGGACGACCTACGAGCAGTACTTC
16 TRBJ2-5 many TRBD2 TRBV6-5 CASSYSGPGGVETQYF TGTGCCAGCAGTTACTCGGGACCGGGGGGGGTAGAGACCCAGTACTTC
16 TRBJ1-1 many NA TRBV5-1 CASSLGQTRMNTEAFF TGCGCCAGCAGCTTGGGACAGACCCGTATGAACACTGAAGCTTTCTTT
15 TRBJ1-1 many NA TRBV2 CASSEGGRFYAEAFF TGTGCCAGCAGTGAAGGGGGCAGGTTTTACGCTGAAGCTTTCTTT
14 TRBJ1-1 few NA TRBV25-1 CASSEAMGDTEAFF TGTGCCAGCAGTGAAGCGATGGGGGACACTGAAGCTTTCTTT
15 TRBJ2-5 many NA TRBV6-1 CASSEWDTVQETQYF TGTGCCAGCAGTGAATGGGACACAGTTCAAGAGACCCAGTACTTC
18 TRBJ2-7 many TRBD2 TRBV28 CASSLLELRSGRAHEQYF TGTGCCAGCAGTTTATTGGAACTTAGGAGCGGGAGGGCCCACGAGCAGTACTTC
12 TRBJ1-2 many TRBD1 TRBV29-1 CSVGQGDGGYTF TGCAGCGTGGGACAGGGGGATGGTGGCTACACCTTC